This TCR beta chain derives from a study of blood T cell repertoires in COVID-19. Looking at the study overall: COVID-19 samples from acute and convalescent phases originated in the United States, Italy and Spain. PBMCs, B-cell-depleted T cells, or T cells were the source of the cDNA or gDNA that made up the material.

Authors' processing steps: Scientists estimated how many nucleated cells there were by amplifying reference gene primers. Assay: immunoSEQ multiplex PCR; the TCRdb copy retains only in-frame clones and omits some. From that table come the V and J calls and clone size; the DNA was used to work out D and trimming. Of 90,000 to 150,000 clones listed, about 89% are singletons. The CDR3 is 12 amino acids. V was trimmed by 5 bases and J by 4 bases, leaving 6 bases between them. Germline loops: CDR1 MDHEN, CDR2 SYDVKM. V is TRBV28 and J is TRBJ1-5; D not resolved. Sequenced material: peripheral blood. The receptor was isolated from a human donor with acute or convalescent COVID-19. The donor label of this sample is uncertain. CDR3 coding DNA: TGTGCCAGCAGTCTACGTAATCAGCCCCAGCATTTT. Residues: CASSLRNQPQHF.